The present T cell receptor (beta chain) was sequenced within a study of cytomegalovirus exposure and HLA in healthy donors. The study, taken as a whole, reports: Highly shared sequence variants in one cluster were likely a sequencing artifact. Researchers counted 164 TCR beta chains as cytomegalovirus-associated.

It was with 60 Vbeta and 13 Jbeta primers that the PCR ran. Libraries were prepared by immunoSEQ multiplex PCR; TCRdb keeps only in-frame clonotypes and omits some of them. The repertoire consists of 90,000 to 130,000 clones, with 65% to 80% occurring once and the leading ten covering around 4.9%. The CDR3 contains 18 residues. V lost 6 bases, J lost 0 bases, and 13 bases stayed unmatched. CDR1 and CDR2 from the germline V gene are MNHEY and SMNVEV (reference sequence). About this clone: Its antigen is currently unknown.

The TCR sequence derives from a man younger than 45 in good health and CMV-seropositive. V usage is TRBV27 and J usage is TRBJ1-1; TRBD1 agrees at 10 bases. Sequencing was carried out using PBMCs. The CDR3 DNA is TGTGCCAGCAGGATGACAGGGGGCCATGAAGGTATGAACACTGAAGCTTTCTTT. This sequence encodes CASRMTGGHEGMNTEAFF.